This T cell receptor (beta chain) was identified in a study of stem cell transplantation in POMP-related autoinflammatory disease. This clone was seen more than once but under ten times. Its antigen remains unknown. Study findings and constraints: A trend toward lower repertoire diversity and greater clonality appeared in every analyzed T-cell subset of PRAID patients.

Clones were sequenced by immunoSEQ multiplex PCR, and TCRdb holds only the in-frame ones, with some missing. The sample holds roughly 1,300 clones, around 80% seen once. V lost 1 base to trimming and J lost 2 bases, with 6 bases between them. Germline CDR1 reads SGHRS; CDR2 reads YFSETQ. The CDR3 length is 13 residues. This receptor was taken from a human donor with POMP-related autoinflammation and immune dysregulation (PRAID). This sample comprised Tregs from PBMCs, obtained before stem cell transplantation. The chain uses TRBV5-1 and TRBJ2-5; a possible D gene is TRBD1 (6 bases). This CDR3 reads CASSLQGQETQYF. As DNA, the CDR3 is TGCGCCAGCAGCTTGCAGGGGCAAGAGACCCAGTACTTC. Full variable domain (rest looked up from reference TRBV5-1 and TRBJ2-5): KAGVTQTPRYLIKTRGQQVTLSCSPISGHRSVSWYQQTPGQGLQFLFEYFSETQRNKGNFPGRFSGRQFSNSRSEMNVSTLELGDSALYLCASSLQGQETQYFGPGTRLLVL.